This TCR beta chain was sequenced in a study of vaccination effects on CD4 cells after COVID-19. Germline loops: CDR1 KGHSH, CDR2 LQKENI. Trimming removed 8 bases from V and 3 bases from J, with 13 bases in between. CDR3 length: 13 residues. Comments on this clone: The antigen is unknown.

Ahead of sequencing, the ViraFEST assay grew antigen-specific CD4+ T cells using viral peptide pools. Isolating CD4+ T cells followed approximately 11 days of culture. Participants completed two doses of the BNT162b2 or mRNA-1273 vaccine. Data came from immunoSEQ multiplex PCR; TCRdb stores just in-frame clones and leaves some out. The data show 25,000 to 35,000 clones, with 74% seen just once and roughly 14% held by the top ten. The source is a human donor who received a COVID-19 vaccine. The V gene is TRBV18, the J gene TRBJ2-5; D not resolved. Sequencing used CD4+ T cells from PBMCs cultured with HCoV-229E spike peptides, obtained after COVID-19 vaccination. The CDR3 sequence: CASIRAREETQYF. The CDR3 DNA follows: TGTGCCAGCATTCGGGCGAGAGAAGAGACCCAGTACTTC. Drawing the rest from reference TRBV18 and TRBJ2-5, the complete variable domain is NAGVMQNPRHLVRRRGQEARLRCSPMKGHSHVYWYRQLPEEGLKFMVYLQKENIIDESGMPKERFSAEFPKEGPSILRIQQVVRGDSAAYFCASIRAREETQYFGPGTRLLVL.